These 28 T cell receptor beta chains were sequenced from one sample in a study of T-cell reconstitution after alpha-beta-depleted transplantation in children. Unique molecular identifiers tagged the TCRbeta library. TCRdb reanalysed the PCR reads using MiXCR and keeps one entry per CDR3 protein. The sample has hundreds of thousands of distinct CDR3 sequences, about 10% seen once; the top ten hold approximately 4.1%. The sample was PBMCs from the stem cell graft donor, taken from the stem cell graft. Receptors were obtained from a human donor who donated a stem cell graft to a child with acute myeloid leukemia.

This clonotype was observed at least ten times. The chain recombines TRBV20-1 with TRBJ2-7; 9 bases map to TRBD1. The germline CDR1 and CDR2 sequences are DFQATT and SNEGSKA (reference sequence). J lost 2 bases, V lost 5 bases, and 1 base had no gene match. The CDR3 runs to 12 residues. The CDR3 sequence is CSARTGAYEQYF. The CDR3 DNA follows: TGCAGTGCTCGGACAGGGGCCTACGAGCAGTACTTC.

This clonotype was detected a few times. The rearrangement joins TRBV5-1 to TRBJ2-5, with D hard to call. The CDR3 runs 14 residues. Germline V gene lookup returns CDR1 SGHRS and CDR2 YFSETQ. The V gene lost 0 bases and the J gene lost 2 bases, with 8 bases spanning the gap. The CDR3 region is CASSLAPPQETQYF. CDR3 DNA: TGCGCCAGCAGCTTGGCCCCACCGCAAGAGACCCAGTACTTC.

This sequence joins TRBV20-1 and TRBJ1-1, with 12 bases fitting TRBD1. This CDR3 comprises 16 residues. Germline CDR1 is DFQATT and CDR2 is SNEGSKA (reference sequence). The V and J ends lost 1 base and 5 bases, in that order; junction bases with no gene match: 8. The CDR3, as DNA: TGCAGTGCTAGAGCGTTACCGGGACAGGGGGCGACTGAAGCTTTCTTT. Encoded protein: CSARALPGQGATEAFF.

The chain joins TRBV12-3 or TRBV12-4 to TRBJ1-2; 7 bases are shared with TRBD1. The junction had 10 bases not matched to a gene; V was cut back by 5 bases and J by 4 bases. This CDR3 region has 15 residues. CDR3 bases: TGTGCCAGCAGTCGAAACCGACAGGGCGGCTATGGCTACACCTTC. Translated, it gives CASSRNRQGGYGYTF.

Many counts were recorded for this clonotype. The chain carries TRBV28 and TRBJ1-1; 7 bases fit TRBD1. The CDR3 sequence is 13 residues long. CDR1 and CDR2 from the germline V gene are MDHEN and SYDVKM. The V and J ends lost 5 bases and 5 bases, in that order; junction bases with no gene match: 5. CDR3 loop: CASSREGATEAFF. Here the CDR3 DNA reads TGTGCCAGCAGTAGAGAGGGGGCGACTGAAGCTTTCTTT.

The V gene is TRBV5-6, the J gene TRBJ2-5; no firm D call. Germline lookup yields CDR1 SGHDT and CDR2 YYEEEE. V was cut by 0 bases and J by 1 base, with 10 bases left in between. The CDR3 extends over 15 amino acids. The CDR3 DNA sequence: TGTGCCAGCAGCTTGGCTCCCACAGTCCAAGAGACCCAGTACTTC. Translation: CASSLAPTVQETQYF.

This clonotype was recorded a few times. The chain uses TRBV20-1 and TRBJ2-1; D assignment may be TRBD1 or TRBD2 (5 bases each). This CDR3 has 14 residues. Germline values: CDR1 DFQATT, CDR2 SNEGSKA (reference sequence). The DNA for the CDR3 is TGCAGCACTTCAGGGAGTGCAGCCTACAATGAGCAGTTCTTC. Encoded protein: CSTSGSAAYNEQFF.

The sample holds a few counts of this clonotype. The chain is built from TRBV5-4 and TRBJ2-2, with D perhaps being TRBD1 or TRBD2 (5 bases each). Germline CDR1 reads SGHNT; CDR2 reads YYREEE (reference sequence). Trimming shortened V by 2 bases and J by 2 bases, and 13 bases separated the two germline ends. The length of the CDR3 is 16 residues. DNA of the CDR3: TGTGCCAGCAGCTTTGAGCGGACAATTAACACCGGGGAGCTGTTTTTT. Translated, it gives CASSFERTINTGELFF. Drawing the rest from reference TRBV5-4 and TRBJ2-2, the complete variable domain is ETGVTQSPTHLIKTRGQQVTLRCSSQSGHNTVSWYQQALGQGPQFIFQYYREEENGRGNFPPRFSGLQFPNYSSELNVNALELDDSALYLCASSFERTINTGELFFGEGSRLTVL.

This clonotype was counted only a few times. J is TRBJ2-1 and V is TRBV11-2; 11 nucleotides agree with TRBD2. V shed 4 bases and J 4 bases; nucleotides not matched to a gene: 6. This CDR3 has 16 residues. In germline, CDR1 is SGHAT, CDR2 FQNNGV. The CDR3 nucleotides are TGTGCCAGCAGCTCCCTAGCGGGAGGCGGTTACAATGAGCAGTTCTTC. It codes for CASSSLAGGGYNEQFF.

The DNA for the CDR3 is TGTGCCAGCAGCTCTGGGACTAGCGGAACCTACAATGAGCAGTTCTTC. Amino acids: CASSSGTSGTYNEQFF. This chain links TRBV7-9 with TRBJ2-1, with 11 bases fitting TRBD2. The germline V gene encodes CDR1 SEHNR and CDR2 FQNEAQ (reference sequence). The CDR3 covers 16 residues. V shed 4 bases, J shed 2 bases, and the junction held 4 bases outside the gene matches.

This clonotype was seen repeatedly, ten times or more. The chain joins TRBV7-2 to TRBJ2-2, with D perhaps TRBD1 (6 bases). This CDR3 is built from 16 residues. V was pared by 6 bases and J by 3 bases, with 17 bases between. Germline CDR1 and CDR2: SGHTA and FQGNSA. This chain's CDR3 is CASSPLGGPDTGELFF. DNA for the CDR3: TGTGCCAGCAGTCCATTAGGGGGTCCGGACACCGGGGAGCTGTTTTTT.

This clonotype occurred many times. The chain has TRBV12-3 or TRBV12-4 and TRBJ2-7, with D unresolved. This CDR3 is built from 12 residues. V gave up 6 bases and J gave up 3 bases, with 9 bases separating them. The CDR3 bases are TGTGCCAGCAGCCTCCGTGGCTACGAGCAGTACTTC. Translation: CASSLRGYEQYF.

This clonotype came up a few times. The V and J genes are TRBV29-1 and TRBJ2-3; 7 positions match TRBD2. The length of the CDR3 is 13 residues. Germline V lookup: CDR1 SQVTM, CDR2 ANQGSEA. V lost 2 bases, J lost 4 bases, and 3 bases stayed unmatched. The CDR3 nucleotides are TGCAGCGTTGAACCTGGGGGGGCAGATACGCAGTATTTT. Encoded protein: CSVEPGGADTQYF.

V and J are TRBV30 and TRBJ2-4, with D unclear. The germline gives CDR1 GTSNPN, CDR2 SVGIG (reference sequence). The CDR3 consists of 14 residues. V lost 0 bases and J lost 4, with 10 bases in between. The CDR3 protein is CAWSVNLQKNIQYF. The CDR3 DNA sequence: TGTGCCTGGAGTGTAAATTTACAGAAAAACATTCAGTACTTC.

This clonotype was seen repeatedly, ten times or more. The rearrangement links TRBV7-9 to TRBJ2-1, with 11 bases aligning to TRBD2. V lost 5 bases, J lost 16 bases, and 19 bases stayed unmatched. Germline V CDR1 and CDR2: SEHNR, FQNEAQ (reference sequence). The length of the CDR3 is 16 residues. CDR3 protein: CASSPSLLLAGDESFF. In DNA form, the CDR3 reads TGTGCCAGCAGCCCGAGTTTACTACTAGCGGGAGATGAAAGCTTCTTC.

This clonotype was recorded a few times. J is TRBJ1-1 and V is TRBV18; D might be TRBD1 (6 bases). This CDR3 comprises 17 residues. The V gene lost 6 bases and the J gene lost 1 base, with 21 bases spanning the gap. In germline, CDR1 is KGHSH, CDR2 LQKENI. The CDR3 region is CASSQQGRTNQNTEAFF. CDR3 sequence (DNA): TGTGCCAGCTCGCAACAGGGCCGGACTAATCAGAACACTGAAGCTTTCTTT.

This clonotype was found a few times. The chain is built from TRBV10-3 and TRBJ2-1; D is perhaps TRBD2 (5 bases). The V and J ends lost 6 bases and 10 bases respectively, with 10 bases between them. The CDR3 covers 11 residues. The V gene's germline CDR1 is ENHRY and CDR2 SYGVKD. The CDR3 DNA reads as TGTGCCATCAGGACGGAGGTCGAGCAGTTCTTC. Its translation: CAIRTEVEQFF.

This clonotype showed up just a few times. The chain couples TRBV6-1 to TRBJ1-4; possibly TRBD1 for D (6 bases). Trimming left V 4 bases short and J 2 bases short, with 14 bases between. Germline loops: CDR1 MNHNS, CDR2 SASEGT. The CDR3 runs to 16 residues. CDR3 protein: CASSAPTGWTNEKLFF. DNA for the CDR3: TGTGCCAGCAGTGCCCCAACAGGGTGGACTAATGAAAAACTGTTTTTT.

J is TRBJ2-7 and V is TRBV13, with TRBD2 as a possible D gene (6 bases). This CDR3 is built from 14 residues. Per germline, CDR1 PRHDT and CDR2 FYEKMQ (reference sequence). Trimming took off 2 bases at V and 6 bases at J, with 14 bases between the two ends. CDR3: CASSLTSSSSEQYF. The CDR3 nucleotides are TGTGCCAGCAGCTTAACTAGCTCCTCGAGCGAGCAGTACTTC.

This clonotype has more than one count but fewer than ten. The junction shows a germline mismatch at one end, possibly a read error. This rearrangement joins TRBV12-3 or TRBV12-4 to TRBJ2-7; 8 bases are shared with TRBD2. This CDR3 region has 15 residues. The CDR3 nucleotides read TGTGCCAGCAGTTTGGGACTAGGGGGAACTTACGAGCGGTACTTC. Residues: CASSLGLGGTYERYF.

In DNA form, the CDR3 reads TGCGCCAGCCTTCCAAGGCCTAGCGGGCCTTCGAACACCGGGGAGCTGTTTTTT. This gives the protein CASLPRPSGPSNTGELFF. The chain joins TRBV5-1 to TRBJ2-2; 8 bases are shared with TRBD2. V lost 7 bases, J lost 0 bases, and 14 bases stayed unmatched. The CDR3 contains 18 residues. Germline CDR1 reads SGHRS; CDR2 reads YFSETQ.

This rearrangement joins TRBV7-9 to TRBJ2-3; D not resolved. CDR1 is SEHNR, CDR2 FQNEAQ, per germline (reference sequence). V dropped 5 bases and J dropped 0 bases, with 12 bases sitting between them. This CDR3 has 15 amino acids. Here the CDR3 DNA reads TGTGCCAGCAGCCCCTATCGGCCTAGCACAGATACGCAGTATTTT. Its translation is CASSPYRPSTDTQYF.

This clonotype was seen a handful of times. V gene TRBV30 combines with J gene TRBJ1-1, with 7 bases matching TRBD1. The CDR3 has 13 residues. The V segment lost 3 bases and the J segment 3 bases; nucleotides outside the gene matches: 4. CDR1 GTSNPN and CDR2 SVGIG come from the germline V gene (reference sequence). In DNA, the CDR3 is TGTGCCTGGAGCGTCAGGGGGGACACTGAAGCTTTCTTT. Amino acids: CAWSVRGDTEAFF. The full variable domain, its missing parts supplied by reference TRBV30 and TRBJ1-1, is SQTIHQWPATLVQPVGSPLSLECTVEGTSNPNLYWYRQAAGRGLQLLFYSVGIGQISSEVPQNLSASRPQDRQFILSSKKLLLSDSGFYLCAWSVRGDTEAFFGQGTRLTVV.

The chain employs TRBV5-1 and TRBJ2-7; TRBD1 is a possible D gene (5 bases). In germline, CDR1 is SGHRS, CDR2 YFSETQ. CDR3 size: 13 residues. V gave up 4 bases and J gave up 4 bases, with 12 bases separating them. The CDR3 coding sequence is TGCGCCAGCAGCGTCGACAGAAAATACGAGCAGTACGTC. Translating it yields CASSVDRKYEQYV.

In its sample, this clonotype was seen a few times. The chain links TRBV29-1 to TRBJ1-2; D unclear. Trimming cost V 7 bases and J 0 bases, with 27 bases left between them. The germline V gene encodes CDR1 SQVTM and CDR2 ANQGSEA. The CDR3 is 18 residues long. The CDR3 nucleotides are TGCAGCGCCACAACGATCGGCGGAGTCCAACGGGCTAACTATGGCTACACCTTC. Amino acid sequence: CSATTIGGVQRANYGYTF.

This clonotype turned up a few times. The chain is built from TRBV20-1 and TRBJ2-5; 7 nucleotides line up with TRBD2. In germline, CDR1 is DFQATT, CDR2 SNEGSKA (reference sequence). V trimming: 3 bases; J trimming: 0 bases; junction bases outside the gene matches: 10. The CDR3 has 16 residues. Here the CDR3 reads CSASSLAALYQETQYF. CDR3 DNA sequence: TGCAGTGCTAGTTCCCTAGCGGCCCTGTACCAAGAGACCCAGTACTTC.

This clonotype was seen more than once but under ten times. The V gene is TRBV12-3 or TRBV12-4, the J gene TRBJ2-7; D may be TRBD1 (6 bases). CDR3 length equals 13 residues. The V end lost 6 bases, the J end lost 3 bases, and 12 bases lay between the germline ends. CDR3 nucleotide sequence: TGTGCCAGCAGAGCCCAGGGGATCTACGAGCAGTACTTC. Residues: CASRAQGIYEQYF.

This clonotype was detected many times. The chain couples TRBV7-2 to TRBJ2-3; a possible D gene is TRBD1 (6 bases). V lost 5 bases to trimming and J lost 0 bases, with 9 bases between them. Germline loops: CDR1 SGHTA, CDR2 FQGNSA. The length of the CDR3 is 14 residues. CDR3 in DNA: TGTGCCAGCAGCCGACAGGTTAGCACAGATACGCAGTATTTT. Amino acid sequence: CASSRQVSTDTQYF.